This T cell receptor (beta chain) was observed in a study of T cell responses to AZD1222 COVID-19 vaccine. Study results and limitations: Spike-specific TCR repertoires showed rising breadth and depth after two AZD1222 doses. Among the donors, most were white British and more were female, and clonal diversity was possibly underestimated. At 160-218 and 743-854, vaccine-associated CD4 TCRs were dominant, and they spanned spike.

The CDR3 runs to 14 residues. V trimming: 5 bases; J trimming: 3 bases; junction bases outside the gene matches: 2. Germline V gene lookup returns CDR1 PRHDT and CDR2 FYEKMQ (reference sequence). The method was immunoSEQ multiplex PCR; TCRdb's version includes in-frame clones alone and lacks a portion of them. Found here are roughly 100,000 clones, 82% of them singletons; the top ten hold less than 6%. About this clone: The antigen is unknown.

The rearrangement uses TRBV13 and TRBJ2-7; 12 bases line up with TRBD2. The material sequenced was peripheral blood, taken on day 0 of AZD1222 vaccination. The TCR sequence derives from an adult in good health. The CDR3 DNA is TGTGCCAGCAGCGGACTAGCGGGAAACTACGAGCAGTACTTC. Translated, it gives CASSGLAGNYEQYF.